This T cell receptor beta chain is from a study of beta chain features in type 1 diabetes. Study-level information: Similarity in age, gender and cell yields was seen between patients and healthy donors. Points from the study as a whole: TCRB CDR3 length was moderately but significantly reduced in all four CD4+ subsets of Type 1 diabetes patients. Sequencing used cDNA, and cells with high TCR expression could therefore be over-represented.

This clone was observed a handful of times. Its specificity is not known. Since all of the isolated RNA was reverse transcribed, expressed TCRB transcripts were what got sequenced. Generated by immunoSEQ multiplex PCR, the TCRdb table keeps only in-frame clones and is missing some. In the table there are 150,000 to 180,000 clones, roughly 8% of which are singletons. Using CD45RO/CCR7/CD25/CD127/CD95/CD27, CD4+ naive, central memory, regulatory and stem cell-like memory cells were sorted. This receptor was obtained from a man between 18 and 35 years old in good health. The sample taken for sequencing was central memory CD4+ T cells from blood.

CDR3 in amino acids: CASSQDWNSGGKGETQYF. The CDR3 DNA is TGCGCCAGCAGCCAAGATTGGAATAGCGGGGGAAAAGGGGAGACCCAGTACTTC. This chain connects TRBV4-3 to TRBJ2-5, with TRBD2 matching over 9 bases. With V trimmed by 0 bases and J by 5 bases, 13 bases remained unmatched. The germline gives CDR1 LGHNA, CDR2 YSLEER. The CDR3 spans 18 residues.